A selection of T cell receptor beta chains follows, all from one sample in a study of blood T cell repertoires in COVID-19. The data were produced by immunoSEQ multiplex PCR, yet TCRdb's version contains in-frame clones alone and is incomplete. The sample has about 98,000 clones; around nine tenths are singletons. The source material was peripheral blood. All receptors come from a man aged 45-65 years with acute or convalescent COVID-19. CDR3s include the opening cysteine and the closing phenylalanine or tryptophan. Each record gives: D gene, V gene, clone size, J gene, CDR3 protein, CDR3 DNA. D genes are given only for firm matches. Part of the rows lack a size; the others show once, few, many or a class for expanded clones.

d_call: .; v_call: TRBV25-1; clone_size: .; j_call: TRBJ2-7; cdr3_aa: CASSEGAQGELLAYEQYF; cdr3_nt: TGTGCCAGCAGTGAGGGGGCCCAGGGCGAACTTCTCGCCTACGAGCAGTACTTC
d_call: .; v_call: TRBV30; clone_size: .; j_call: TRBJ1-3; cdr3_aa: CAWSPMLQGAGNTIYF; cdr3_nt: TGTGCCTGGAGTCCGATGTTACAGGGAGCTGGAAACACCATATATTTT
d_call: .; v_call: TRBV12-3/TRBV12-4; clone_size: .; j_call: TRBJ2-7; cdr3_aa: CASSLGARAEYF; cdr3_nt: TGTGCCAGCAGTTTAGGGGCGAGGGCAGAGTACTTC
d_call: .; v_call: TRBV7-9; clone_size: .; j_call: TRBJ1-1; cdr3_aa: CASSLIFGEAFF; cdr3_nt: TGTGCCAGCAGCTTAATCTTCGGGGAAGCTTTCTTT
d_call: TRBD1; v_call: TRBV4-2; clone_size: .; j_call: TRBJ2-7; cdr3_aa: CASSRRFSGTGSNEQYF; cdr3_nt: TGTGCCAGCAGCCGCAGGTTTTCCGGGACAGGGTCTAACGAGCAGTACTTC
d_call: TRBD1; v_call: TRBV4-1; clone_size: .; j_call: TRBJ1-2; cdr3_aa: CASSQATQGYGYTF; cdr3_nt: TGCGCCAGCAGCCAAGCCACACAGGGGTATGGCTACACCTTC
d_call: .; v_call: TRBV11-3; clone_size: .; j_call: TRBJ1-2; cdr3_aa: CASSLGGRSNYGYTF; cdr3_nt: TGTGCCAGCAGCTTAGGAGGAAGGAGCAACTATGGCTACACCTTC
d_call: TRBD1; v_call: TRBV11-3; clone_size: .; j_call: TRBJ1-6; cdr3_aa: CASSSDREHSPLHF; cdr3_nt: TGTGCCAGCAGCTCGGACAGGGAGCATTCACCCCTCCACTTT
d_call: TRBD2; v_call: TRBV9; clone_size: .; j_call: TRBJ2-1; cdr3_aa: CASSPGAGGPIEQFF; cdr3_nt: TGTGCCAGCAGCCCCGGGGCGGGAGGGCCAATTGAGCAGTTCTTC
d_call: .; v_call: TRBV5-4; clone_size: .; j_call: TRBJ2-3; cdr3_aa: CASSLGVSPFTDTQYF; cdr3_nt: TGTGCCAGCAGCTTGGGTGTTAGCCCCTTCACAGATACGCAGTATTTT
d_call: .; v_call: TRBV6-6; clone_size: .; j_call: TRBJ2-1; cdr3_aa: CASSTREANEQFF; cdr3_nt: TGTGCCAGCAGTACCCGTGAGGCGAATGAGCAGTTCTTC
d_call: TRBD1; v_call: TRBV19; clone_size: once; j_call: TRBJ2-3; cdr3_aa: CASSFGQGDTDTQYF; cdr3_nt: TGTGCCAGTAGCTTTGGACAGGGAGACACAGATACGCAGTATTTT
d_call: TRBD2; v_call: TRBV15; clone_size: .; j_call: TRBJ2-5; cdr3_aa: CATSSVAGGVETQYF; cdr3_nt: TGTGCCACCAGCAGCGTAGCGGGAGGCGTGGAGACCCAGTACTTC
d_call: TRBD1; v_call: TRBV19; clone_size: .; j_call: TRBJ1-1; cdr3_aa: CASSIDLLASRGLAFF; cdr3_nt: TGTGCCAGTAGTATAGATTTGTTGGCGAGTAGGGGGCTAGCTTTCTTT
d_call: TRBD1; v_call: TRBV25-1; clone_size: few; j_call: TRBJ2-1; cdr3_aa: CASISTGLIFYEQFF; cdr3_nt: TGTGCCAGCATATCGACAGGGCTCATCTTCTATGAGCAGTTCTTC
d_call: TRBD1; v_call: TRBV24-1; clone_size: once; j_call: TRBJ2-3; cdr3_aa: CATSPRQGTDTQYF; cdr3_nt: TGTGCCACCAGCCCCCGACAGGGGACAGATACGCAGTATTTT
d_call: .; v_call: TRBV5-4; clone_size: .; j_call: TRBJ1-1; cdr3_aa: CASSLTSGTNTEAFF; cdr3_nt: TGTGCCAGCAGCCTCACCTCGGGGACTAACACTGAAGCTTTCTTT
d_call: .; v_call: TRBV18; clone_size: .; j_call: TRBJ2-2; cdr3_aa: CASSPDRNTGELFF; cdr3_nt: TGTGCCAGCTCACCGGACAGGAACACCGGGGAGCTGTTTTTT
d_call: TRBD1; v_call: TRBV4-1; clone_size: .; j_call: TRBJ1-4; cdr3_aa: CASSQPRQGATNEKLFF; cdr3_nt: TGCGCCAGCAGCCAACCCAGACAGGGAGCAACTAATGAAAAACTGTTTTTT
d_call: .; v_call: TRBV30; clone_size: .; j_call: TRBJ1-2; cdr3_aa: CAWSVVLSYGYTF; cdr3_nt: TGTGCCTGGAGTGTGGTACTTTCCTATGGCTACACCTTC
d_call: .; v_call: TRBV18; clone_size: .; j_call: TRBJ1-3; cdr3_aa: CASSPLSELSGNTIYF; cdr3_nt: TGTGCCAGCTCACCACTGTCGGAGCTCTCTGGAAACACCATATATTTT
d_call: .; v_call: TRBV21-1; clone_size: .; j_call: TRBJ2-7; cdr3_aa: CASSKVPRQWSSYEQYF; cdr3_nt: TGTGCCAGCAGCAAAGTACCTAGACAGTGGAGCTCCTACGAGCAGTACTTC
d_call: .; v_call: TRBV9; clone_size: .; j_call: TRBJ2-7; cdr3_aa: CASSPRSAPGDEQYF; cdr3_nt: TGTGCCAGCAGCCCTCGGTCGGCTCCGGGAGACGAGCAGTACTTC
d_call: TRBD2; v_call: TRBV11-2; clone_size: .; j_call: TRBJ2-3; cdr3_aa: CASSPGGAGGYTDTQYF; cdr3_nt: TGTGCCAGCAGCCCGGGCGGAGCGGGAGGCTACACAGATACGCAGTATTTT
d_call: .; v_call: TRBV4-1; clone_size: .; j_call: TRBJ2-5; cdr3_aa: CASSSDERRLETQYF; cdr3_nt: TGCGCCAGCAGCTCGGACGAGCGGCGGTTAGAGACCCAGTACTTC
d_call: .; v_call: TRBV3-1/TRBV3-2; clone_size: once; j_call: TRBJ2-5; cdr3_aa: CASSQTVGWGERTQYF; cdr3_nt: TGTGCCAGCAGCCAAACCGTCGGCTGGGGGGAGCGGACCCAGTACTTC
d_call: .; v_call: TRBV9; clone_size: .; j_call: TRBJ2-7; cdr3_aa: CASSAEGVEQYF; cdr3_nt: TGTGCCAGCAGCGCAGAGGGGGTAGAGCAGTACTTC
d_call: .; v_call: TRBV9; clone_size: once; j_call: TRBJ2-2; cdr3_aa: CASSVGRASTGELFF; cdr3_nt: TGTGCCAGCAGCGTAGGCAGGGCAAGCACCGGGGAGCTGTTTTTT
d_call: TRBD1; v_call: TRBV16; clone_size: .; j_call: TRBJ2-7; cdr3_aa: CASSPYRGREDLEQYF; cdr3_nt: TGTGCCAGCAGCCCTTACAGGGGGCGCGAGGATCTCGAGCAGTACTTC
d_call: .; v_call: TRBV5-1; clone_size: .; j_call: TRBJ2-7; cdr3_aa: CASSSSGGTGSYEQYF; cdr3_nt: TGCGCCAGCAGCTCCTCCGGAGGGACTGGATCCTACGAGCAGTACTTC
d_call: TRBD2; v_call: TRBV7-6; clone_size: .; j_call: TRBJ2-2; cdr3_aa: CASSLETSGTGELFF; cdr3_nt: TGTGCCAGCAGCTTAGAAACTAGCGGGACCGGGGAGCTGTTTTTT
d_call: TRBD1; v_call: TRBV5-4; clone_size: .; j_call: TRBJ1-4; cdr3_aa: CASSLDLQGGKLFF; cdr3_nt: TGTGCCAGCAGCTTAGACCTTCAGGGGGGAAAACTGTTTTTT
d_call: .; v_call: TRBV11-2; clone_size: once; j_call: TRBJ2-7; cdr3_aa: CASSLDQARGSYEQYF; cdr3_nt: TGTGCCAGCAGCTTAGATCAAGCCAGGGGATCCTACGAGCAGTACTTC
d_call: .; v_call: TRBV7-2; clone_size: once; j_call: TRBJ2-1; cdr3_aa: CASTPRGGGTRGHEQFF; cdr3_nt: TGTGCCAGCACCCCCCGAGGGGGCGGGACTCGAGGACATGAGCAGTTCTTC
d_call: TRBD2; v_call: TRBV27; clone_size: .; j_call: TRBJ2-7; cdr3_aa: CASSSRLAGTSEQYF; cdr3_nt: TGTGCCAGCAGTTCCCGACTAGCGGGAACGTCCGAGCAGTACTTC
d_call: .; v_call: TRBV21-1; clone_size: .; j_call: TRBJ2-7; cdr3_aa: CASSTQSGRGDYEQYF; cdr3_nt: TGTGCCAGCAGCACTCAGAGCGGGAGAGGGGACTACGAGCAGTACTTC
d_call: .; v_call: TRBV18; clone_size: .; j_call: TRBJ1-5; cdr3_aa: CASSPDMGQPQHF; cdr3_nt: TGTGCCAGCTCACCGGACATGGGCCAGCCCCAGCATTTT
d_call: TRBD1; v_call: TRBV7-9; clone_size: .; j_call: TRBJ1-6; cdr3_aa: CASSLTGTGNSPLHF; cdr3_nt: TGTGCCAGCAGCCTAACCGGGACAGGGAATTCACCCCTCCACTTT
d_call: .; v_call: TRBV19; clone_size: .; j_call: TRBJ1-1; cdr3_aa: CASTSPNAEMRAFF; cdr3_nt: TGTGCCAGTACCTCTCCTAATGCGGAGATGCGAGCTTTCTTT
d_call: .; v_call: TRBV19; clone_size: .; j_call: TRBJ2-1; cdr3_aa: CASSIGMFGTNYNEQFF; cdr3_nt: TGTGCCAGTAGTATAGGCATGTTCGGGACAAACTACAATGAGCAGTTCTTC
d_call: TRBD1; v_call: TRBV29-1; clone_size: .; j_call: TRBJ2-1; cdr3_aa: CSVEDLGTGTYNEQFF; cdr3_nt: TGCAGCGTTGAAGATCTCGGGACAGGGACCTACAATGAGCAGTTCTTC
d_call: .; v_call: TRBV12-3/TRBV12-4; clone_size: .; j_call: TRBJ2-5; cdr3_aa: CASSLHGETQYF; cdr3_nt: TGTGCCAGCAGTTTGCACGGAGAGACCCAGTACTTC
d_call: TRBD2; v_call: TRBV6-5; clone_size: .; j_call: TRBJ2-2; cdr3_aa: CASKSGSIAGELFF; cdr3_nt: TGTGCCAGCAAAAGCGGGAGTATTGCCGGGGAGCTGTTTTTT
d_call: TRBD2; v_call: TRBV11-2; clone_size: .; j_call: TRBJ2-7; cdr3_aa: CASSLGVAGRDEQYF; cdr3_nt: TGTGCCAGCAGCTTAGGGGTGGCAGGGAGGGACGAGCAGTACTTC
d_call: .; v_call: TRBV7-9; clone_size: once; j_call: TRBJ2-1; cdr3_aa: CASSSSRLLYNEQFF; cdr3_nt: TGTGCCAGCAGCTCATCAAGACTACTCTACAATGAGCAGTTCTTC
d_call: .; v_call: TRBV5-8; clone_size: .; j_call: TRBJ2-3; cdr3_aa: CASSLALLPGSYTDTQYF; cdr3_nt: TGTGCCAGCAGCTTGGCCCTCTTGCCAGGGTCATACACAGATACGCAGTATTTT
d_call: .; v_call: TRBV5-1; clone_size: .; j_call: TRBJ1-2; cdr3_aa: CASSLGQPTNYGYTF; cdr3_nt: TGCGCCAGCAGCTTGGGACAGCCTACCAACTATGGCTACACCTTC
d_call: .; v_call: TRBV6-5; clone_size: .; j_call: TRBJ2-5; cdr3_aa: CASSYVRQETQYF; cdr3_nt: TGTGCCAGCAGTTACGTGCGCCAAGAGACCCAGTACTTC